The rows below give T cell receptor beta chains drawn from one sample of a study of CD8+ T cells in alopecia areata. Data came from immunoSEQ multiplex PCR; TCRdb stores just in-frame clones and leaves some out. The sample records around 200,000 clones, roughly 60% being singletons. The source material was CD4+ T cells sorted from blood, sampled at week 0. The receptors here all came from a human donor with alopecia areata. Each CDR3 is given with its conserved first and last residue. D genes are given only for firm matches. Rows may omit the clone size; those that give it use once, few, many or a size class.

D gene: NA; V gene: TRBV7-2; J gene: TRBJ1-2; clone size: NA; CDR3 DNA: TGTGCCAGCAGCTTAGCCGGCGTAGCTAACTATGGCTACACCTTC; CDR3 protein: CASSLAGVANYGYTF
D gene: TRBD2; V gene: TRBV7-6; J gene: TRBJ2-1; clone size: NA; CDR3 DNA: TGTGCCAGCAGCTTAGTAGGGCTAGCGGTATACAATGAGCAGTTCTTC; CDR3 protein: CASSLVGLAVYNEQFF
D gene: NA; V gene: TRBV4-3; J gene: TRBJ2-3; clone size: NA; CDR3 DNA: TGCGCCAGCAGCCAAGACGGGGGGCTCCGCACAGATACGCAGTATTTT; CDR3 protein: CASSQDGGLRTDTQYF
D gene: NA; V gene: TRBV30; J gene: TRBJ1-1; clone size: NA; CDR3 DNA: TGTGCCTGGTCGCCCAACAGGGCCCTGAGCACTGAAGCTTTCTTT; CDR3 protein: CAWSPNRALSTEAFF
D gene: NA; V gene: TRBV29-1; J gene: TRBJ2-1; clone size: NA; CDR3 DNA: TGCAGCGTTTTAAGCGTATACAATGAGCAGTTCTTC; CDR3 protein: CSVLSVYNEQFF
D gene: NA; V gene: TRBV29-1; J gene: TRBJ1-1; clone size: NA; CDR3 DNA: TGCAGCGTTCACGGGCTCTCAGGGGCTTTCTTT; CDR3 protein: CSVHGLSGAFF
D gene: TRBD1; V gene: TRBV2; J gene: TRBJ2-3; clone size: NA; CDR3 DNA: TGTGCCAGCAGCGTCGACAGGGGGCCGGGTACGCAGTATTTT; CDR3 protein: CASSVDRGPGTQYF
D gene: NA; V gene: TRBV5-1; J gene: TRBJ2-5; clone size: NA; CDR3 DNA: TGCGCCAGCATAAGGGGACCTACCCCTGGGGAGACCCAGTACTTC; CDR3 protein: CASIRGPTPGETQYF
D gene: NA; V gene: TRBV29-1; J gene: TRBJ2-1; clone size: NA; CDR3 DNA: TGCAGCGTTGAAGAGGTGGTTGGCCTCGCGTTCTTC; CDR3 protein: CSVEEVVGLAFF
D gene: TRBD2; V gene: TRBV11-2; J gene: TRBJ2-7; clone size: NA; CDR3 DNA: TGTGCCAGCAGCTCATGGACTAGCGGGGCGAACGAGCAGTACTTC; CDR3 protein: CASSSWTSGANEQYF
D gene: TRBD1; V gene: TRBV7-6; J gene: TRBJ1-1; clone size: NA; CDR3 DNA: TGTGCCAGCAGCCTCCAAACCGGGACAGTGAACACTGAAGCTTTCTTT; CDR3 protein: CASSLQTGTVNTEAFF
D gene: NA; V gene: TRBV9; J gene: TRBJ2-1; clone size: once; CDR3 DNA: TGTGCCAGCAGCGCCGTGGAGGGGACGCTGGAGGAGCAGTTCTTC; CDR3 protein: CASSAVEGTLEEQFF
D gene: NA; V gene: TRBV9; J gene: TRBJ2-3; clone size: NA; CDR3 DNA: TGTGCCAGCAGCGTGGGGGGCAACACAGATACGCAGTATTTT; CDR3 protein: CASSVGGNTDTQYF
D gene: TRBD1; V gene: TRBV18; J gene: TRBJ1-1; clone size: NA; CDR3 DNA: TGTGCCAGCTCACCACAATTCGGGACAGGCCAACGGGGGGTGAACACTGAAGCTTTCTTT; CDR3 protein: CASSPQFGTGQRGVNTEAFF
D gene: TRBD1; V gene: TRBV29-1; J gene: TRBJ1-2; clone size: NA; CDR3 DNA: TGCAGCGCCCAATTAGTGGGACAGGGGTTTGGCTACACCTTC; CDR3 protein: CSAQLVGQGFGYTF
D gene: NA; V gene: TRBV27; J gene: TRBJ2-5; clone size: NA; CDR3 DNA: TGTGCCAGCAGTTTAAGCCGGGGCGGAGAGACCCAGTACTTC; CDR3 protein: CASSLSRGGETQYF
D gene: NA; V gene: TRBV6-5; J gene: TRBJ1-1; clone size: few; CDR3 DNA: TGTGCCAGCATGCCGCCCGGGTACACTGAAGCTTTCTTT; CDR3 protein: CASMPPGYTEAFF
D gene: TRBD1; V gene: TRBV2; J gene: TRBJ1-2; clone size: NA; CDR3 DNA: TGTGCCAGCAGTCCCGGACAGGGGCAATATGGCTACACCTTC; CDR3 protein: CASSPGQGQYGYTF
D gene: NA; V gene: TRBV5-6; J gene: TRBJ1-2; clone size: NA; CDR3 DNA: TGTGCCAGCAGCTTGGAGGTGGAGTACACCTTC; CDR3 protein: CASSLEVEYTF
D gene: TRBD1; V gene: TRBV25-1; J gene: TRBJ2-3; clone size: NA; CDR3 DNA: TGTGCCAGCAGAATGGGACAGCGCACAGATACGCAGTATTTT; CDR3 protein: CASRMGQRTDTQYF
D gene: TRBD1; V gene: TRBV29-1; J gene: TRBJ1-1; clone size: NA; CDR3 DNA: TGCAGCGCCGGGGACAGGGGATGGAACACTGAAGCTTTCTTT; CDR3 protein: CSAGDRGWNTEAFF
D gene: NA; V gene: TRBV7-9; J gene: TRBJ1-1; clone size: NA; CDR3 DNA: TGTGCCAGCAGCCCGGGGGCCCAGGAAGCTTTCTTT; CDR3 protein: CASSPGAQEAFF